The clone carrying this T cell receptor (beta chain) was seen a few times. Its antigen remains unknown. The sample comes from a study of cytomegalovirus exposure and HLA in healthy donors. Whole-study results and caveats: Whilst most TCR sequences proved rare, a subset of public TCRs occurred across many donors.

The germline CDR1 and CDR2 sequences are LGHNA and YNFKEQ. V was clipped by 1 base and J by 4 bases, with 11 bases between them. This CDR3 contains 15 residues. Data came from immunoSEQ multiplex PCR; TCRdb stores just in-frame clones and leaves some out. Of 150,000 to 250,000 clones listed, approximately 82% are singletons. The sequence derives from a woman aged 25 to 39 in good health and CMV-seropositive. Sequenced material: PBMCs. The chain links TRBV4-2 to TRBJ1-5, with TRBD1 as a possible D gene (6 bases). For the CDR3, the DNA is TGTGCCAGCAGCCAAGTCTACAGGGATAATCAGCCCCAGCATTTT. This encodes CASSQVYRDNQPQHF.